This T cell receptor (beta chain) was recorded in a study of regulatory T cells in long-lasting Graves disease. Time point denoted: persistent/refractory GD, antithyroid drugs over 5 years with positive TRAb. Scientists built the TCR library using RNA that was extracted from PBMCs. A remark on this clonotype: Its matching antigen is unknown.

Broader study findings: What was studied was peripheral blood only, and not thyroid tissue. Under persistent disease, TRBV28, TRBJ1-2 and TRBJ2-5 were used preferentially.

CDR1 SGHTA and CDR2 FQGNSA come from the germline V gene. V lost 11 bases and J lost 3, with 14 bases in between. The CDR3 runs to 13 residues. Researchers made TCR beta libraries by using iRepertoire HTBI primers and running Arm-PCR on CDR3 regions. TCRdb called the multiplex PCR reads again in MiXCR, with one record for every CDR3 protein. Among 500,000 to 800,000 distinct CDR3 sequences listed, about 30% were seen once. The chain uses TRBV7-2 and TRBJ2-1; D not certain. This specimen consisted of peripheral blood mononuclear cells (PBMCs), obtained when the disease was refractory, from a patient treated with antithyroid drugs. This TCR was sampled from a female donor with Graves disease. The CDR3: CAAAVFHYNEQFF. The CDR3 bases are TGTGCCGCAGCTGTTTTCCACTACAATGAGCAGTTCTTC.